Shown below are 5 T cell receptor beta chains from a single sample sequenced in a study of tumor-infiltrating lymphocytes in localized non-small cell lung cancer. Data came from immunoSEQ multiplex PCR; TCRdb stores just in-frame clones and leaves some out. The table records thousands of clones, approximately 71% of them present only once. Sequencing was done on a sample of uninvolved lung tissue not adjacent to the tumor. The receptors shown here come from a human donor with non-small cell lung cancer.

The chain links TRBV19 to TRBJ2-7, with 11 bases matching TRBD2. The CDR3 contains 16 residues. After removal of 5 bases from V and 0 bases from J, the junction contained 6 bases not matched to a gene. CDR1 and CDR2 from the germline V gene are LNHDA and SQIVND (reference sequence). DNA for the CDR3: TGTGCCAGTAGTTCTCCGGGACTAGCGGACTCCTACGAGCAGTACTTC. Translation gives CASSSPGLADSYEQYF.

This clone came up once. V is TRBV4-2 and J is TRBJ2-3; tentatively, D is TRBD2 (7 bases). CDR1 and CDR2 (germline): LGHNA, YNFKEQ. CDR3 size: 14 residues. V was trimmed by 3 bases and J by 10 bases, leaving 17 bases between them. The CDR3 region is CASSQVDRGGAQYF. The CDR3 DNA sequence: TGTGCCAGCAGCCAGGTCGATAGGGGGGGTGCGCAGTATTTT.

Only a few counts were recorded for this clone. The V call is TRBV28, the J call TRBJ1-5; D not certain. Germline V CDR1 and CDR2: MDHEN, SYDVKM. This CDR3 contains 12 residues. V lost 0 bases and J 8 bases, leaving 5 bases between the germline ends. In DNA, the CDR3 is TGTGCCAGCAGTTTATGGGGGAAGCCCCAGCATTTT. Translated: CASSLWGKPQHF. Full variable domain (rest looked up from reference TRBV28 and TRBJ1-5): DVKVTQSSRYLVKRTGEKVFLECVQDMDHENMFWYRQDPGLGLRLIYFSYDVKMKEKGDIPEGYSVSREKKERFSLILESASTNQTSMYLCASSLWGKPQHFGDGTRLSIL.

The rearrangement links TRBV6-7 to TRBJ2-7; 13 nucleotides align to TRBD2. TRBV6-7 is assigned to the ORF class and has an uncertain function. This CDR3 contains 19 residues. The V gene end was trimmed by 3 bases and the J gene end by 3 bases; junction bases not matched to a gene: 14. The CDR3 nucleotides are TGTGCCAGCAGTTATTTACTAGGGACTAGCGGGGAGCCCCTCTACGAGCAGTACTTC. It is translated as CASSYLLGTSGEPLYEQYF.

The J gene is TRBJ1-2, the V gene TRBV30; no clear D gene. The CDR3 totals 15 residues. V was trimmed by 0 bases and J by 4 bases, leaving 15 bases between them. Germline CDR1 GTSNPN, CDR2 SVGIG (reference sequence). The chain's CDR3 is CAWSVLYGDTYGYTF. CDR3 DNA sequence: TGTGCCTGGAGTGTTCTATACGGGGATACCTATGGCTACACCTTC.